Given below is one T cell receptor (beta chain) in context. The CDR3 extends over 14 amino acids. The V and J ends lost 8 bases and 5 bases respectively, with 16 bases between them. From germline, CDR1 is KGHDR and CDR2 SFDVKD. The sample is drawn from a study of blood T cell repertoires in COVID-19. Produced via immunoSEQ multiplex PCR; TCRdb's table is partial and in-frame only. Among tens of thousands of clones listed, 87% were seen once. The V and J genes are TRBV24-1 and TRBJ2-3; weak D call: TRBD2 (6 bases). This clonotype originated in a man aged 50 or older with active COVID-19. The sample comprised peripheral blood. The CDR3 DNA sequence: TGTGCCACCATGGCCGCTAGCGTAAGAGATACGCAGTATTTT. Amino acid sequence: CATMAASVRDTQYF.